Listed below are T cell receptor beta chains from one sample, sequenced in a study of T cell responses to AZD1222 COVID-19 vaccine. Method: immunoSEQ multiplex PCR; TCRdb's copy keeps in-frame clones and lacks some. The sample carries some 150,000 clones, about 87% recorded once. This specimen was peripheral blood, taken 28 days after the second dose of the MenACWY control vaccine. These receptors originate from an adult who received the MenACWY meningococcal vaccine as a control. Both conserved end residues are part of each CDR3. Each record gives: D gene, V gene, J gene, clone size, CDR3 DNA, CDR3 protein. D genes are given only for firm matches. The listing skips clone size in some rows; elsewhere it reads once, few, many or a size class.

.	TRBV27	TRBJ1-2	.	TGTGCCAGCAGAAGGACAGCAACCCCGACCTATGGCTACACCTTC	CASRRTATPTYGYTF
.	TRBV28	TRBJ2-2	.	TGTGCCAGCAGCACGGACGAAGCCGGGGAGCTGTTTTTT	CASSTDEAGELFF
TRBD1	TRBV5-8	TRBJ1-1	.	TGTGCCAGCAGCGCCCGGACAGGGGGTTACACTGAAGCTTTCTTT	CASSARTGGYTEAFF
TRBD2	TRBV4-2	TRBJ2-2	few	TGTGCCAGCAGCCAAGGACCCCTAGTCGCGGGAGTCGGCACCGGGGAGCTGTTTTTT	CASSQGPLVAGVGTGELFF
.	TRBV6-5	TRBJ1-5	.	TGTGCCAGCAGTTCACACAGCCCCGGGCAGCCCCAGCATTTT	CASSSHSPGQPQHF
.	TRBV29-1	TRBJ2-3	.	TGCAGCGCTGAACAAACCGCAGATACGCAGTATTTT	CSAEQTADTQYF
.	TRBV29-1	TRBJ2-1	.	TGCAGCGTTGATCGAGTCGGGAGAGGCGATGAGCAGTTCTTC	CSVDRVGRGDEQFF
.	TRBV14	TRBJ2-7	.	TGTGCCAGCAGCAAACCTGGAACTACCTACGAGCAGTACTTC	CASSKPGTTYEQYF
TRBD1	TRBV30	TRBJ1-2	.	TGTGCCTGGAGTCGGGACAGGCCATATGGCTACACCTTC	CAWSRDRPYGYTF
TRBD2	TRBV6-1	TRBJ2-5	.	TGTGCCAGCAGTGTAGCGGGAGTATATTGGGAGACCCAGTACTTC	CASSVAGVYWETQYF
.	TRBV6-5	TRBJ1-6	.	TGTGCCAGCAGGGGGGGAGACTCACCCCTCCACTTT	CASRGGDSPLHF
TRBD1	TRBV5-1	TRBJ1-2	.	TGCGCCAGCAGCCCCGGGACAGGGTTGATAAGAGTTGGCTACACCTTC	CASSPGTGLIRVGYTF
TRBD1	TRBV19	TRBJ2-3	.	TGTGCCAGTCTACAGGGGAACACAGATACGCAGTATTTT	CASLQGNTDTQYF
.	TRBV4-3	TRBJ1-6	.	TGCGCCAGCAGCCAAGAGGGTTATCCTGGGGGTTCACCCCTCCACTTT	CASSQEGYPGGSPLHF
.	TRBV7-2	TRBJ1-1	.	TGTGCCAGCAGCTTACGACAATCGGACACTGAAGCTTTCTTT	CASSLRQSDTEAFF
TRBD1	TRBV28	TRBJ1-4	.	TGTGCCAGCAGTCTCGCGACAGGGGCGGTAAGGGAAAAACTGTTTTTT	CASSLATGAVREKLFF